A single sample is the source of the 11 T cell receptor beta chains below, sequenced in a study of vaccination and CD4 T cells after COVID-19. Which antigens these TCRs recognize remains unknown. The Oncomine TCR Beta short-read assay sequenced DNA from cultured CD4+ T cells. TCRdb fed the PCR reads into MiXCR, producing one record per CDR3 protein. The repertoire includes roughly 15,000 distinct CDR3 sequences, under 60% of them detected once, and approximately 10% sits in the top ten. The treatment was: roughly 10-day PBMC culture with coronavirus spike peptide pools or control peptides (ViraFEST assay). Sequencing input: CD4+ T cells from blood, cultured in vitro. These receptors all stem from a human donor who had recovered from COVID-19.

The chain carries TRBV24-1 and TRBJ1-1; D gene ambiguous. Trimming removed 7 bases from V and 0 bases from J, with 11 bases in between. The CDR3 consists of 14 residues. The germline V gene has CDR1 KGHDR and CDR2 SFDVKD. CDR3 sequence: CATRQTGMNTEAFF. CDR3 in DNA: TGTGCCACCAGGCAAACTGGGATGAACACTGAAGCTTTCTTT.

This clonotype was seen a handful of times. The chain is built from TRBV6-1 and TRBJ1-1; no firm D call. CDR3 size: 16 residues. Germline V gene data show CDR1 as MNHNS and CDR2 as SASEGT. V lost 3 bases and J 0 bases, leaving 14 bases between the germline ends. The CDR3 DNA follows: TGTGCCAGCAGTGACGACCCACAGAGCATGAACACTGAAGCTTTCTTT. It yields the protein CASSDDPQSMNTEAFF.

The gene calls are TRBV28 and TRBJ2-3; 9 nucleotides match TRBD2. J was trimmed by 3 bases and V by 6 bases; bases with no gene match: 4. The germline V gene has CDR1 MDHEN and CDR2 SYDVKM. The CDR3 loop spans 14 amino acids. The CDR3, as DNA: TGTGCCAGCAGCTTTAGCGGGAGAACAGATACGCAGTATTTT. Its protein is CASSFSGRTDTQYF. The whole variable domain, filled in from reference TRBV28 and TRBJ2-3, reads DVKVTQSSRYLVKRTGEKVFLECVQDMDHENMFWYRQDPGLGLRLIYFSYDVKMKEKGDIPEGYSVSREKKERFSLILESASTNQTSMYLCASSFSGRTDTQYFGPGTRLTVL.

The chain is built from TRBV7-6 and TRBJ2-1; 9 nucleotides align to TRBD2. The germline V gene encodes CDR1 SGHVS and CDR2 FNYEAQ. The V segment lost 5 bases and the J segment 0 bases; nucleotides outside the gene matches: 11. The CDR3 totals 18 residues. The CDR3 loop is CASSHVLAGASSYNEQFF. The CDR3 DNA follows: TGTGCCAGCAGCCACGTTTTAGCGGGAGCAAGCTCCTACAATGAGCAGTTCTTC.

The rearrangement joins TRBV15 to TRBJ2-5; D is uncertain. V lost 4 bases and J 3 bases, leaving 12 bases between the germline ends. The CDR3 is 14 residues long. Germline CDR1 is LNHNV and CDR2 is YYDKDF (reference sequence). The chain's CDR3 is CATSKADVEETQYF. In nucleotides, the CDR3 is TGTGCCACCAGCAAGGCTGATGTGGAAGAGACCCAGTACTTC.

The rearrangement uses TRBV7-9 and TRBJ2-7; 7 bases are shared with TRBD2. The length of the CDR3 is 14 residues. Per germline, CDR1 SEHNR and CDR2 FQNEAQ (reference sequence). Trimming at V came to 5 bases and at J to 3 bases, leaving 7 bases not matched to a gene. This CDR3 is CASSPGGNRYEQYF. The DNA of the CDR3 is TGTGCCAGCAGCCCCGGGGGGAACCGCTACGAGCAGTACTTC.

A few counts support this clonotype. The V and J genes are TRBV20-1 and TRBJ1-5; 7 bases are shared with TRBD1. Germline V gene data show CDR1 as DFQATT and CDR2 as SNEGSKA (reference sequence). CDR3 size: 13 residues. With 5 bases clipped from V and 5 bases from J, the junction kept 6 bases outside the gene matches. DNA of the CDR3: TGCAGTGCTTCCGGGACAGAGGATCAGCCCCAGCATTTT. It is translated as CSASGTEDQPQHF.

The chain recombines TRBV28 with TRBJ2-3; D possibly corresponds to TRBD1 (6 bases). Germline CDR1 is MDHEN and CDR2 is SYDVKM. The CDR3 covers 15 residues. V gave up 5 bases and J gave up 1 base, with 13 bases separating them. Written as DNA, the CDR3 is TGTGCCAGCAGTCAGAGCCAGGGGCGCACAGATACGCAGTATTTT. Protein sequence: CASSQSQGRTDTQYF.

The chain uses TRBV24-1 and TRBJ2-3, with TRBD2 matching over 14 bases. Trimming took 4 bases from V and 2 from J; bases not matched to a gene: 4. This CDR3 has 17 amino acids. The germline V gene encodes CDR1 KGHDR and CDR2 SFDVKD. CDR3 amino acids: CATSDPGLAGATDTQYF. The CDR3 DNA is TGTGCCACCAGTGACCCGGGACTAGCGGGAGCCACAGATACGCAGTATTTT.

V is TRBV7-9 and J is TRBJ2-2; D unresolved. Germline V lookup: CDR1 SEHNR, CDR2 FQNEAQ (reference sequence). V was clipped by 5 bases and J by 1 base, with 11 bases between them. The CDR3 runs to 15 residues. CDR3 nucleotides: TGTGCCAGCAGCCTCGGCGTAGGGAACACCGGGGAGCTGTTTTTT. Amino acids: CASSLGVGNTGELFF.

The V call is TRBV7-2, the J call TRBJ2-7, with 8 bases matching TRBD1. Trimming removed 3 bases from V and 3 bases from J; junction bases left unmatched: 7. Germline CDR1 reads SGHTA; CDR2 reads FQGNSA. The CDR3 length is 15 residues. The CDR3 sequence is CASSLTGVLSYEQYF. As DNA, the CDR3 is TGTGCCAGCAGCTTGACAGGGGTGCTGAGCTACGAGCAGTACTTC.